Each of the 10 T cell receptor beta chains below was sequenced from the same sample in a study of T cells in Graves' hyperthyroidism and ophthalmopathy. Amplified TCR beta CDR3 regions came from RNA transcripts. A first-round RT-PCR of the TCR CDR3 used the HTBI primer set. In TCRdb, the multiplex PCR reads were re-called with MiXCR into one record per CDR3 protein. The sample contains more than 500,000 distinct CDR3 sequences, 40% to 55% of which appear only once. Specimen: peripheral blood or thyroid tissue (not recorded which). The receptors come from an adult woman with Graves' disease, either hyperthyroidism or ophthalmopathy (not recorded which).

The CDR3 DNA reads as TGTGCCAGCAGCAACCAACGGACGTACCAAGAGACCCAGTACTTC. Its translation is CASSNQRTYQETQYF. This chain joins TRBV11-1 and TRBJ2-5; no reliable D call. Per the germline V gene, CDR1 is SGHAT and CDR2 is FQDESV (reference sequence). This CDR3 has 15 residues. The germline V and J ends were trimmed by 5 bases and 0 bases, with 13 bases remaining between them.

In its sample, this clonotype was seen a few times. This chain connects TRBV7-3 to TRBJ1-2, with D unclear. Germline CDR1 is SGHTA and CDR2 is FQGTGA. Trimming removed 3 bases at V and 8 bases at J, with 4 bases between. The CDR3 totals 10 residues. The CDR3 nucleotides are TGTGCCAGCAGCTTGAGGGGCTACACCTTC. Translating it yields CASSLRGYTF.

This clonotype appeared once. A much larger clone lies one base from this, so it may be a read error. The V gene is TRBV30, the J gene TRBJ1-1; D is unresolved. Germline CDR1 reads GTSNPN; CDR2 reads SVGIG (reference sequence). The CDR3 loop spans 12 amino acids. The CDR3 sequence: CTWHHGYTEAFF. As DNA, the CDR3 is TGTACCTGGCACCACGGGTACACTGAAGCTTTCTTT.

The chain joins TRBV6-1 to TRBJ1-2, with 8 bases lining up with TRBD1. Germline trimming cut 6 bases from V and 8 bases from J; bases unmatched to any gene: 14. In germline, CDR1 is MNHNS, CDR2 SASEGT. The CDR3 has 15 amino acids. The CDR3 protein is CASSPMEQGGLGYTF. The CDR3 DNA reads TGTGCCAGCAGCCCGATGGAACAGGGGGGACTCGGCTACACCTTC.

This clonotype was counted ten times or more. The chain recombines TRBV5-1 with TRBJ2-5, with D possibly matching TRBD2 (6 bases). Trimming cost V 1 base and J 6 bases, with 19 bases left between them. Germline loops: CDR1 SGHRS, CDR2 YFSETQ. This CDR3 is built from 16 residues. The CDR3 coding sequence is TGCGCCAGCAGCTTGTGGGCTAGCGCTACGGTTCAGACCCAGTACTTC. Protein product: CASSLWASATVQTQYF.

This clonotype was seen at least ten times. The CDR3 DNA reads as TGCAGCGTTTGGGACAGACTGACGGGCTACACCTTC. Amino acid sequence: CSVWDRLTGYTF. The chain is built from TRBV29-1 and TRBJ1-2; 7 bases are shared with TRBD1. CDR1 is SQVTM, CDR2 ANQGSEA, per germline. J was trimmed by 8 bases and V by 5 bases; bases with no gene match: 8. The CDR3 sequence is 12 residues long.

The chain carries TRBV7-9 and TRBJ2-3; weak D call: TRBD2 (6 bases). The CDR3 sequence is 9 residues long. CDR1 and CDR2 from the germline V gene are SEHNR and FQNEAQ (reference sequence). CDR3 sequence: CACGGEQYF. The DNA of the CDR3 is TGTGCATGCGGAGGGGAGCAGTATTTT.

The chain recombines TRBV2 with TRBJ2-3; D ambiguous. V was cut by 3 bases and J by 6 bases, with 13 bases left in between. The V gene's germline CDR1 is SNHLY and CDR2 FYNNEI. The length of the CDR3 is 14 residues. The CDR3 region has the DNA TGTGCCAGCAGTGACTCCGCGTTTGAGGATACGCAGTATTTT. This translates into CASSDSAFEDTQYF.

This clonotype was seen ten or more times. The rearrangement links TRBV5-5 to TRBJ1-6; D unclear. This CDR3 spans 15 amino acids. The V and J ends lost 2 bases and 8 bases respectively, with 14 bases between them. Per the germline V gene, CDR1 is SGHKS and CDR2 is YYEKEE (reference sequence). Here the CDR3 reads CASSFGVADDSPLHF. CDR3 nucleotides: TGTGCCAGCAGCTTTGGCGTTGCGGATGATTCACCCCTCCACTTT.

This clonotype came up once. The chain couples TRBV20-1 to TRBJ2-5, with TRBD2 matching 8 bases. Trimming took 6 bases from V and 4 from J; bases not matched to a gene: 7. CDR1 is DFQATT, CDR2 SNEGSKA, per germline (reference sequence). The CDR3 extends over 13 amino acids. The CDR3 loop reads CSARQAGGETQYF. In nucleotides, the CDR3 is TGCAGTGCCAGACAGGCGGGGGGAGAGACCCAGTACTTC.